Only a few counts were recorded for the clone carrying this TCR beta chain. In the source study's methods: Nucleated cell number was recorded as an estimate derived from reference gene primer amplification. Sequencing used immunoSEQ multiplex PCR; TCRdb keeps in-frame clones, though not all of them. V and J calls and clone size are given by that table; D and trimming were obtained from the DNA. Of approximately 190,000 clones in the sample, around 90% were seen once. The sample comes from a study of blood T cell repertoires in COVID-19. The clonotype was recovered from a man aged 55 to 70 with active or convalescent COVID-19. Specimen: peripheral blood.

The CDR3 DNA follows: TGTGCCAGCAGCTTAGGTCGGTTCAGGGGCCTTGCAACTAATGAAAAACTGTTTTTT. Its translation: CASSLGRFRGLATNEKLFF. The chain recombines TRBV11-2 with TRBJ1-4; D is possibly TRBD1 (6 bases). Germline CDR1 and CDR2: SGHAT and FQNNGV. The V end lost 1 base, the J end lost 0 bases, and 18 bases lay between the germline ends. The CDR3 runs to 19 residues.